Described below is a single TCR beta chain sequence and its context. What it binds is not known. This record belongs to a study of T cells after yellow fever vaccination. Looking at the study overall: Some fractions had low cell numbers, and these were prepared with SMART-Seq v4 Ultra Low Input.

TCRdb reprocessed the 5' RACE reads with MiXCR, giving one entry per CDR3 protein. This table holds about 320,000 distinct CDR3 sequences, about 10% found once. Per the germline V gene, CDR1 is MNHNY and CDR2 is SVGAGI (reference sequence). V lost 3 bases and J 2 bases, leaving 21 bases between the germline ends. The CDR3 is 18 residues long. Points from the study as a whole: The booster saw the reappearance of most primary-vaccination clones (roughly 97% CD4, 70% to 90% CD8).

The clonotype was recovered from a young man who received the YFV17D yellow fever vaccine. The material was CD4+ T cells sorted from PBMCs, obtained 45 days after the yellow fever booster vaccination. The chain joins TRBV6-6 to TRBJ2-3, with a tentative D call TRBD1 (6 bases). The CDR3 region has the DNA TGTGCCAGCAGTTATACCTCCGGAGGACAGCGTCTCACAGATACGCAGTATTTT. Its protein is CASSYTSGGQRLTDTQYF.